These 25 T cell receptor beta chains were all obtained from the same sample, sequenced in a study of monozygotic twins with inflammatory bowel disease. Each CDR3 protein gets one entry in TCRdb, which reprocessed the 5' RACE reads and gives no DNA. The sample table sets out a few hundred thousand distinct CDR3 sequences. The sequencing sample was made of blood. These receptors were taken from a human donor with ulcerative colitis or Crohn's disease, or a healthy co-twin of an affected twin (not recorded which).

This chain connects TRBV7-2 to TRBJ1-2; with no DNA, the TCRdb D assignment of TRBD1 cannot be verified. The CDR3 spans 13 residues. Germline V lookup: CDR1 SGHTA, CDR2 FQGNSA. CDR3 protein: CASSQNRVGGYTF.

The chain joins TRBV7-8 to TRBJ2-7; TCRdb reports TRBD2, a call that lacks DNA to check it against. Germline CDR1 and CDR2: SGHVS and FQNEAQ. This CDR3 contains 15 residues. CDR3 sequence reads: CASSLASGSSYEQYF.

The chain recombines TRBV28 with TRBJ2-7; the D call of TRBD1 rests on TCRdb alone, since no DNA is present to check it. The germline V gene has CDR1 MDHEN and CDR2 SYDVKM. This CDR3 region has 16 residues. The CDR3 is CASSPTTGGVSYEQYF.

This chain links TRBV29-1 with TRBJ1-1; TCRdb designates TRBD1, a call that cannot be tested without DNA. The CDR3 spans 13 residues. CDR1 is SQVTM, CDR2 ANQGSEA, per germline. CDR3 amino acids: CSVCRALNTEAFF.

The CDR3 sequence: CASSPPGQGSPLHF. The chain uses TRBV6-6 and TRBJ1-6; lacking DNA, the TRBD1 call made by TCRdb goes unchecked. Germline V gives CDR1 MNHNY, CDR2 SVGAGI (reference sequence). This CDR3 region has 14 residues.

The chain combines TRBV14 with TRBJ1-4; TCRdb reports TRBD1, a call that lacks DNA to check it against. CDR1 SGHDN and CDR2 FVKESK come from the germline V gene. CDR3 length equals 16 residues. CDR3 amino acids: CASSQTLPGTNEKLFF.

The V gene is TRBV6-5, the J gene TRBJ2-7; TCRdb names TRBD2, which stays unverified in the absence of DNA. Germline assignment: CDR1 MNHEY and CDR2 SVGAGI. The CDR3 extends over 12 amino acids. This CDR3 is CASQRREHEQYF.

V usage is TRBV7-3 and J usage is TRBJ1-1; TCRdb lists TRBD1, though no DNA is available to test this call. Germline V gene lookup returns CDR1 SGHTA and CDR2 FQGTGA. This CDR3 is 16 amino acids long. The CDR3 sequence is CASSLIGGRVNTEAFF.

This chain's CDR3 is CASSVSLVGTDTQYF. The J gene is TRBJ2-3, the V gene TRBV5-1. In germline, CDR1 is SGHRS, CDR2 YFSETQ. This CDR3 is built from 15 residues.

The chain recombines TRBV2 with TRBJ2-1; TCRdb reports TRBD1, a call that lacks DNA to check it against. The CDR3 has 14 residues. The germline V gene encodes CDR1 SNHLY and CDR2 FYNNEI. This CDR3 reads CVTLGTGRVDEQFF.

J is TRBJ2-3 and V is TRBV5-1; TCRdb selects TRBD2, and the lack of DNA leaves this call unchecked. The germline gives CDR1 SGHRS, CDR2 YFSETQ. The CDR3 has 18 amino acids. The CDR3 protein is CASSLGGLAGGITDTQYF.

V is TRBV2 and J is TRBJ1-2. The germline V gene has CDR1 SNHLY and CDR2 FYNNEI. The CDR3 runs 15 residues. The CDR3 sequence: CASSVAGGSTGGYTF.

The chain uses TRBV5-5 and TRBJ1-2; there is no DNA to check the TCRdb D call of TRBD1. Germline CDR1 is SGHKS and CDR2 is YYEKEE (reference sequence). CDR3 length: 13 residues. CDR3 protein: CASSRHREDSYTF.

V is TRBV5-6 and J is TRBJ2-5; TCRdb names TRBD1, which stays unverified in the absence of DNA. Germline loops: CDR1 SGHDT, CDR2 YYEEEE. The CDR3 contains 17 residues. The CDR3 reads CASSLAILGRPGETQYF.

This rearrangement joins TRBV4-2 to TRBJ1-6; TCRdb names TRBD1, which stays unverified in the absence of DNA. This CDR3 is 15 amino acids long. Germline CDR1 LGHNA, CDR2 YNFKEQ. CDR3 region: CASSPRTGSNSPLHF.

The chain combines TRBV4-3 with TRBJ1-2; TCRdb's assignment of TRBD1 cannot be checked, as there is no DNA. Germline V gives CDR1 LGHNA, CDR2 YSLEER. The CDR3 length is 13 residues. Here the CDR3 reads CASSRGSNYGYTF.

The rearrangement uses TRBV10-2 and TRBJ2-1; the TRBD2 assignment by TCRdb is unverifiable without DNA. Germline loops: CDR1 WSHSY, CDR2 SAAADI. The CDR3 sequence is 15 residues long. This chain's CDR3 is CASRTSGGPYNEQFF.

V is TRBV20-1 and J is TRBJ2-1; TCRdb reports TRBD1, a call that lacks DNA to check it against. The length of the CDR3 is 16 residues. Germline CDR1 is DFQATT and CDR2 is SNEGSKA (reference sequence). The CDR3: CSARGPGGFSYNEQFF.

The CDR3 protein is CASSARPGTGELFF. The chain links TRBV7-3 to TRBJ2-2; the TCRdb D gene call, TRBD1, has no DNA to confirm it. Per germline, CDR1 SGHTA and CDR2 FQGTGA. This CDR3 has 14 amino acids.

J is TRBJ1-4 and V is TRBV15; the D gene TCRdb calls, TRBD1, cannot be checked with no DNA. The CDR3 is made up of 14 amino acids. In germline, CDR1 is LNHNV, CDR2 YYDKDF (reference sequence). CDR3 residues: CATSRDRVNEKLFF.

The chain recombines TRBV12-3 or TRBV12-4 with TRBJ2-3; TCRdb's D call of TRBD1 is untestable without DNA. The length of the CDR3 is 16 residues. CDR3 sequence: CASSPPGPGRTDTQYF.

The rearrangement joins TRBV5-1 to TRBJ2-1; with no DNA, the TCRdb D assignment of TRBD2 cannot be verified. The length of the CDR3 is 14 residues. Germline CDR1 SGHRS, CDR2 YFSETQ. CDR3 sequence: CASSPPVPYNEQFF.

The chain couples TRBV6-1 to TRBJ1-5. The CDR3 extends over 15 amino acids. CDR1 and CDR2 (germline): MNHNS, SASEGT. This CDR3 is CASSEVGGRNQPQHF.

The chain uses TRBV2 and TRBJ1-5; lacking DNA, the TRBD1 call made by TCRdb goes unchecked. Germline CDR1 reads SNHLY; CDR2 reads FYNNEI. CDR3 length: 12 residues. CDR3 in amino acids: CASTDRGQPQHF. The variable domain in full, with the rest retrieved from reference TRBV2 and TRBJ1-5, is EPEVTQTPSHQVTQMGQEVILRCVPISNHLYFYWYRQILGQKVEFLVSFYNNEISEKSEIFDDQFSVERPDGSNFTLKIRSTKLEDSAMYFCASTDRGQPQHFGDGTRLSIL.

The rearrangement uses TRBV5-1 and TRBJ1-6; the D call of TRBD1 rests on TCRdb alone, since no DNA is present to check it. This CDR3 region has 15 residues. Germline V CDR1 and CDR2: SGHRS, YFSETQ. The CDR3 sequence: CASSLRTADNSPLHF.